The 30 T cell receptor beta chains in this list originate from one sample, sequenced in a study of beta chain features in type 1 diabetes. Isolated RNA was reverse transcribed in full, so expressed TCRB transcripts were sequenced. Sequenced by immunoSEQ multiplex PCR; TCRdb stores in-frame clones only, minus some. The sample lists hundreds of thousands of clones; roughly 30% were seen once. The sequenced sample was naive CD4+ T cells from blood. The receptors derive from a man younger than 35 in good health.

There are a few counts of this clone. The chain recombines TRBV7-2 with TRBJ2-5; a weak D match, TRBD1 (5 bases). V dropped 5 bases and J dropped 5 bases, with 15 bases sitting between them. The V gene's germline CDR1 is SGHTA and CDR2 FQGNSA. The CDR3 runs 14 residues. CDR3 residues: CASSVGHLKETQYF. Here the CDR3 DNA reads TGTGCCAGCAGCGTAGGACACCTCAAGGAGACCCAGTACTTC. Complete variable domain (other parts from reference TRBV7-2 and TRBJ2-5): GAGVSQSPSNKVTEKGKDVELRCDPISGHTALYWYRQSLGQGLEFLIYFQGNSAPDKSGLPSDRFSAERTGGSVSTLTIQRTQQEDSAVYLCASSVGHLKETQYFGPGTRLLVL.

This clone was counted a few times. The V call is TRBV7-9, the J call TRBJ2-3; 7 nucleotides line up with TRBD2. CDR1 and CDR2 (germline): SEHNR, FQNEAQ (reference sequence). The junction had 9 bases not matched to a gene; V was cut back by 4 bases and J by 2 bases. CDR3 length: 16 amino acids. DNA for the CDR3: TGTGCCAGCAGCTCGACCGGGACTACAGACACAGATACGCAGTATTTT. Its protein product is CASSSTGTTDTDTQYF.

The genes are TRBV18 and TRBJ2-7; 11 bases align to TRBD1. CDR1 and CDR2 from the germline V gene are KGHSH and LQKENI. V lost 3 bases to trimming and J lost 2 bases; unmatched junction nucleotides: 3. This CDR3 contains 15 residues. The CDR3 DNA reads as TGTGCCAGCTCACCCAGGACAGGGGGCGCCTACGAGCAGTACTTC. It translates to CASSPRTGGAYEQYF.

This clone was counted a few times. This CDR3 reads CACSSSGYETQYF. CDR3 coding DNA: TGTGCCTGCTCGTCCTCCGGGTACGAGACCCAGTACTTC. The rearrangement uses TRBV30 and TRBJ2-5; D uncertain. The V and J ends lost 6 bases and 5 bases respectively, with 16 bases between them. The CDR3 totals 13 residues. CDR1 GTSNPN and CDR2 SVGIG come from the germline V gene (reference sequence).

The chain employs TRBV7-9 and TRBJ2-5; tentatively, D is TRBD2 (5 bases). The germline V and J ends were trimmed by 5 bases and 5 bases, with 15 bases remaining between them. Germline V gene data show CDR1 as SEHNR and CDR2 as FQNEAQ (reference sequence). This CDR3 has 14 residues. The CDR3 sequence: CASSPLDSVETQYF. DNA of the CDR3: TGTGCCAGCAGCCCCTTGGATAGCGTTGAGACCCAGTACTTC.

The chain has TRBV7-2 and TRBJ1-1; D uncertain. CDR3 length equals 13 residues. Trimming pared 5 bases from V and 1 base from J, leaving 8 bases between. CDR1 and CDR2 (germline): SGHTA, FQGNSA. Written as DNA, the CDR3 is TGTGCCAGCAGCGTGTGGGGGAACACTGAAGCTTTCTTT. Translating it yields CASSVWGNTEAFF.

The rearrangement joins TRBV5-4 to TRBJ2-7, with a tentative D call TRBD1 (5 bases). V lost 1 base and J 3 bases, leaving 11 bases between the germline ends. Germline V CDR1 and CDR2: SGHNT, YYREEE (reference sequence). The CDR3 is 14 amino acids. This chain's CDR3 is CASSLMSGNYEQYF. The CDR3 region has the DNA TGTGCCAGCAGCTTGATGTCAGGGAACTACGAGCAGTACTTC.

The genes are TRBV28 and TRBJ1-1, with 10 bases lining up with TRBD1. This CDR3 has 14 residues. The V gene's germline CDR1 is MDHEN and CDR2 SYDVKM. V gave up 5 bases and J gave up 0 bases; unmatched junction bases: 0. The CDR3 nucleotides are TGTGCCAGCAGTGACAGGGGGCTGAACACTGAAGCTTTCTTT. Its protein is CASSDRGLNTEAFF.

The gene calls are TRBV9 and TRBJ1-5, with D possibly matching TRBD1 (5 bases). The V end lost 4 bases, the J end lost 3 bases, and 14 bases lay between the germline ends. CDR1 and CDR2 from the germline V gene are SGDLS and YYNGEE. This CDR3 comprises 15 residues. The CDR3, as DNA: TGTGCCAGCAGCTCCTGGGACGGACTCAATCAGCCCCAGCATTTT. As protein: CASSSWDGLNQPQHF.

This clone was counted a few times. Additional DNA sequences in this sample encode the identical CDR3. The chain uses TRBV29-1 and TRBJ2-7; no clear D. The CDR3 is made up of 12 amino acids. Germline V gene data show CDR1 as SQVTM and CDR2 as ANQGSEA. Trimming took off 4 bases at V and 2 bases at J, with 9 bases between the two ends. The CDR3 nucleotides read TGCAGCGTTGGGCAGGCTACCTACGAGCAGTACTTC. Protein sequence: CSVGQATYEQYF.

This clone was detected a few times. The chain carries TRBV11-2 and TRBJ2-5; D is unclear. The V gene's germline CDR1 is SGHAT and CDR2 FQNNGV. CDR3 size: 14 residues. V was clipped by 1 base and J by 3 bases, with 9 bases between them. CDR3 protein: CASSLGTGEETQYF. The CDR3 coding sequence is TGTGCCAGCAGCTTAGGAACGGGTGAAGAGACCCAGTACTTC. Full variable domain (remainder filled in from reference TRBV11-2 and TRBJ2-5): EAGVAQSPRYKIIEKRQSVAFWCNPISGHATLYWYQQILGQGPKLLIQFQNNGVVDDSQLPKDRFSAERLKGVDSTLKIQPAKLEDSAVYLCASSLGTGEETQYFGPGTRLLVL.

The chain links TRBV2 to TRBJ2-5; 11 bases line up with TRBD2. The length of the CDR3 is 14 residues. Trimming at V came to 5 bases and at J to 9 bases, leaving 8 bases not matched to a gene. Per germline, CDR1 SNHLY and CDR2 FYNNEI. As DNA, the CDR3 is TGTGCCAGCAGTATGACTAGCGGGATGAAGGCCCAGTACTTC. As protein: CASSMTSGMKAQYF.

This clone was seen a handful of times. The chain is built from TRBV16 and TRBJ2-3, with no clear D. V was cut by 0 bases and J by 4 bases, with 2 bases left in between. Germline V lookup: CDR1 KGHSY, CDR2 FQNENV. This CDR3 spans 12 amino acids. The CDR3 sequence: CASSQSSDTQYF. The CDR3 coding sequence is TGTGCCAGCAGCCAATCTTCAGATACGCAGTATTTT.

This clone occurred a few times. The gene calls are TRBV7-9 and TRBJ2-4; the D gene is possibly TRBD1 (6 bases). The V end was cut by 5 bases, the J end by 8 bases, with 13 bases between. The CDR3 sequence is 13 residues long. Germline V gives CDR1 SEHNR, CDR2 FQNEAQ (reference sequence). In DNA form, the CDR3 reads TGTGCCAGCAGCATAACAGGGTCTGACATTCAGTACTTC. The encoded protein is CASSITGSDIQYF.

This clone has just a few counts. This chain joins TRBV4-1 and TRBJ2-5; TRBD1 matches at 7 bases. This CDR3 comprises 16 residues. Germline values: CDR1 MGHRA, CDR2 YSYEKL. With 3 bases clipped from V and 5 bases from J, the junction kept 12 bases outside the gene matches. The CDR3, as DNA: TGCGCCAGCAGCCAGGACCGACAGGGTCTGGGGGAGACCCAGTACTTC. Translated, it gives CASSQDRQGLGETQYF.

This clone has a handful of counts. The chain links TRBV6-5 to TRBJ1-2; D gene ambiguous. Germline V CDR1 and CDR2: MNHEY, SVGAGI. Trimming shortened V by 0 bases and J by 4 bases, and 9 bases separated the two germline ends. CDR3 length equals 14 residues. The CDR3 is CASSYSFGPYGYTF. The CDR3 nucleotides are TGTGCCAGCAGTTACTCGTTTGGGCCCTATGGCTACACCTTC.

The sample holds a few counts of this clone. The V call is TRBV5-5, the J call TRBJ1-2; D call uncertain. The CDR3 sequence is 13 residues long. Trimming took off 4 bases at V and 1 base at J, with 8 bases between the two ends. CDR1 is SGHKS, CDR2 YYEKEE, per germline (reference sequence). The CDR3, as DNA: TGTGCCAGCAGCACGTCCCTTAACTATGGCTACACCTTC. It codes for CASSTSLNYGYTF.

This clone was counted only a few times. This same CDR3 is encoded by further DNA sequences in the sample. V gene TRBV30 combines with J gene TRBJ2-7, with a weak D call TRBD1 (6 bases). Trimming took 5 bases from V and 0 from J, leaving 8 bases between them. Looked up from germline, CDR1 is GTSNPN and CDR2 is SVGIG (reference sequence). CDR3 length equals 12 residues. This chain's CDR3 is CAWGQSSYEQYF. In DNA, the CDR3 is TGTGCCTGGGGACAGAGCTCCTACGAGCAGTACTTC.

This clone was picked up a small number of times. This chain uses TRBV7-2 with TRBJ2-7, with unresolved D. The V end lost 5 bases, the J end lost 1 base, and 9 bases lay between the germline ends. Per the germline V gene, CDR1 is SGHTA and CDR2 is FQGNSA. The CDR3 length is 13 residues. The CDR3 sequence: CASSLSDSYEQYF. The CDR3 DNA sequence: TGTGCCAGCAGCCTCTCGGATTCCTACGAGCAGTACTTC.

The V gene is TRBV2, the J gene TRBJ1-2, with 8 bases fitting TRBD1. J gave up 8 bases and V 8 bases, and 13 bases lay outside the gene matches. CDR1 is SNHLY, CDR2 FYNNEI, per germline. The CDR3 is made up of 14 amino acids. The DNA for the CDR3 is TGTGCCAGCGGCCGGGACAGGTTTCCGGGGGGCTACACCTTC. As protein: CASGRDRFPGGYTF.

This chain links TRBV11-2 with TRBJ2-1; D assignment may be TRBD1 or TRBD2 (6 bases each). From germline, CDR1 is SGHAT and CDR2 FQNNGV. Trimming removed 2 bases at V and 9 bases at J, with 17 bases between. This CDR3 comprises 15 residues. Here the CDR3 reads CASSLYAGGRGEQFF. CDR3 nucleotides: TGTGCCAGCAGCTTATACGCCGGGGGCCGGGGTGAGCAGTTCTTC.

This rearrangement joins TRBV5-1 to TRBJ1-1; D gene unclear. Trimming cost V 0 bases and J 1 base, with 7 bases left between them. The germline V gene has CDR1 SGHRS and CDR2 YFSETQ. CDR3 length equals 14 residues. CDR3 in amino acids: CASSLDSSNTEAFF. The CDR3 DNA reads TGCGCCAGCAGCTTGGATTCTTCGAACACTGAAGCTTTCTTT. Variable domain in full (rest from reference TRBV5-1 and TRBJ1-1): KAGVTQTPRYLIKTRGQQVTLSCSPISGHRSVSWYQQTPGQGLQFLFEYFSETQRNKGNFPGRFSGRQFSNSRSEMNVSTLELGDSALYLCASSLDSSNTEAFFGQGTRLTVV.

This clone has only a few counts. CDR3 sequence: CSVDRQIEKLFF. The CDR3 coding sequence is TGCAGCGTTGATCGGCAGATTGAAAAACTGTTTTTT. The gene calls are TRBV29-1 and TRBJ1-4; D is unclear. Germline V lookup: CDR1 SQVTM, CDR2 ANQGSEA. V was cut by 3 bases and J by 7 bases, with 9 bases left in between. This CDR3 region has 12 residues.

This chain links TRBV30 with TRBJ2-7, with a possible D match to TRBD2 (5 bases). Between the trimmed V and J ends, which lost 1 base and 3 bases, there was a span of 13 bases. This CDR3 spans 14 amino acids. CDR1 GTSNPN and CDR2 SVGIG come from the germline V gene (reference sequence). The CDR3 reads CAWSEPPAGYEQYF. CDR3 in DNA: TGTGCCTGGAGTGAGCCCCCGGCGGGCTACGAGCAGTACTTC.

This clone was picked up a small number of times. This chain links TRBV4-1 with TRBJ2-1; TRBD1 or TRBD2 may be the D gene (5 bases each). CDR1 and CDR2 from the germline V gene are MGHRA and YSYEKL. V was trimmed by 4 bases and J by 8 bases, leaving 21 bases between them. The CDR3 is made up of 16 amino acids. CDR3 loop: CASSPIGTTAWDEQFF. As DNA, the CDR3 is TGCGCCAGCAGCCCGATCGGGACCACCGCATGGGATGAGCAGTTCTTC.

This clone occurred a few times. V usage is TRBV7-2 and J usage is TRBJ2-7; D may be TRBD1 (5 bases). Germline lookup yields CDR1 SGHTA and CDR2 FQGNSA. The CDR3 totals 14 residues. Between the trimmed V and J ends, which lost 3 bases and 3 bases, there was a span of 12 bases. The CDR3 loop reads CASSFVQGGYEQYF. The CDR3 DNA follows: TGTGCCAGCAGCTTTGTTCAGGGCGGCTACGAGCAGTACTTC.

This chain connects TRBV28 to TRBJ1-2, with 9 bases that match TRBD1. V shed 5 bases and J 4 bases; nucleotides not matched to a gene: 8. The CDR3 runs 15 residues. Germline V lookup: CDR1 MDHEN, CDR2 SYDVKM. The CDR3 DNA sequence: TGTGCCAGCAGTACTAATCCGGGACAGGGCTATGGCTACACCTTC. Translated: CASSTNPGQGYGYTF.

The genes are TRBV7-3 and TRBJ2-3; 8 bases match TRBD2. The CDR3 covers 16 residues. Trimming took 5 bases from V and 0 from J; bases not matched to a gene: 7. From germline, CDR1 is SGHTA and CDR2 FQGTGA. CDR3 sequence: CASSTTSGTSTDTQYF. The CDR3 DNA sequence: TGTGCCAGCAGCACCACTAGCGGAACCAGCACAGATACGCAGTATTTT.

The V gene is TRBV11-2, the J gene TRBJ1-1; D is ambiguous. V gave up 0 bases and J gave up 0 bases, with 5 bases separating them. Germline V gene sequence: CDR1 SGHAT, CDR2 FQNNGV. The CDR3 runs to 14 residues. This CDR3 reads CASSLELVNTEAFF. For the CDR3, the DNA is TGTGCCAGCAGCTTAGAGTTGGTGAACACTGAAGCTTTCTTT. Full variable domain (remainder filled in from reference TRBV11-2 and TRBJ1-1): EAGVAQSPRYKIIEKRQSVAFWCNPISGHATLYWYQQILGQGPKLLIQFQNNGVVDDSQLPKDRFSAERLKGVDSTLKIQPAKLEDSAVYLCASSLELVNTEAFFGQGTRLTVV.

This clone was recorded a few times. The rearrangement links TRBV6-1 to TRBJ2-2, with D unclear. V lost 2 bases and J 9 bases, leaving 7 bases between the germline ends. Germline V gene lookup returns CDR1 MNHNS and CDR2 SASEGT. This CDR3 spans 12 amino acids. CDR3 region: CASSELHRELFF. The CDR3 DNA follows: TGTGCCAGCAGTGAACTTCACCGGGAGCTGTTTTTT.